These 28 T cell receptor beta chains were all obtained from the same sample, sequenced in a study of response to subunit inactivated influenza vaccine. One entry per CDR3 protein, called by TCRdb with MiXCR from the RT-PCR reads. The table lists under 950,000 distinct CDR3 sequences, roughly 20% of them singletons. This material consisted of PBMCs from blood, taken less than 6 days after vaccination. The source of these receptors is a man aged 50-59 years who received an inactivated influenza vaccine.

In this sample, this clonotype turned up a few times. This rearrangement joins TRBV20-1 to TRBJ2-1, with 10 nucleotides matching TRBD2. The CDR3 runs 15 residues. CDR1 is DFQATT and CDR2 is SNEGSKA in the germline V gene (reference sequence). Losses at the gene ends were 4 bases for V and 0 bases for J; bases not matched to a gene: 3. This CDR3 reads CSATSGSSSYNEQFF. The CDR3 DNA reads TGCAGTGCTACTAGCGGGAGCAGCTCCTACAATGAGCAGTTCTTC.

CDR3 coding DNA: TGTGCCAGCAGCCAAGATCTAGCGGGACTATACACAGATACGCAGTATTTT. Its protein is CASSQDLAGLYTDTQYF. This chain uses TRBV4-2 with TRBJ2-3, with 9 bases identical to TRBD2. Germline loops: CDR1 LGHNA, CDR2 YNFKEQ. Trimming cost V 0 bases and J 2 bases; bases outside gene matches: 6. CDR3 size: 17 residues.

The J gene is TRBJ2-1, the V gene TRBV21-1; TRBD1 reflects the table's D call only, with no check against the DNA. TRBV21-1 is classified as a pseudogene. The length of the CDR3 is 15 residues. The CDR3 DNA sequence: TGTGCCAGCACGGCCCCCAGGCCCCTCGCCAATGAGCAGTTCTTC. Translated: CASTAPRPLANEQFF.

The rearrangement links TRBV28 to TRBJ2-7, with D uncertain. The V end lost 3 bases, the J end lost 0 bases, and 12 bases lay between the germline ends. The CDR3 length is 15 residues. CDR1 and CDR2 from the germline V gene are MDHEN and SYDVKM. CDR3 amino acids: CASSFGYFTSYEQYF. CDR3 in DNA: TGTGCCAGCAGTTTCGGGTACTTCACCTCCTACGAGCAGTACTTC.

V is TRBV7-9 and J is TRBJ2-7; D remains ambiguous. The V end lost 3 bases, the J end lost 4 bases, and 16 bases lay between the germline ends. The CDR3 consists of 15 residues. CDR1 SEHNR and CDR2 FQNEAQ come from the germline V gene (reference sequence). The DNA of the CDR3 is TGTGCCAGCAGCTTGGTGGCAGCCGTCTCTTACGAGCAGTACTTC. The encoded protein is CASSLVAAVSYEQYF.

Here the CDR3 DNA reads TGTGCCAGCAGTTTCCGGACAGCCTCCTACGAGCAGTACTTC. Translation gives CASSFRTASYEQYF. This chain connects TRBV12-3 or TRBV12-4 to TRBJ2-7; D is possibly TRBD1 (6 bases). The length of the CDR3 is 14 residues. Trimming shortened V by 3 bases and J by 0 bases, and 9 bases separated the two germline ends.

CDR3 sequence (DNA): TGTGCCAGCAGTTACGGGCTAGCGGGAGTACCCTACGAGCAGTACTTC. This translates into CASSYGLAGVPYEQYF. This chain connects TRBV6-2 or TRBV6-3 to TRBJ2-7, with 10 positions matching TRBD2. In germline, CDR1 is MNHEY, CDR2 SVGEGT. This CDR3 is built from 16 residues. V shed 2 bases, J shed 2 bases, and the junction held 6 bases outside the gene matches.

The chain carries TRBV14 and TRBJ2-1, with D tentatively TRBD2 (6 bases). The CDR3 sequence is 15 residues long. V gave up 1 base and J gave up 5 bases, with 12 bases separating them. Germline CDR1 and CDR2: SGHDN and FVKESK. The CDR3 reads CASSQVGGAHNEQFF. CDR3 DNA sequence: TGTGCCAGCAGCCAAGTGGGGGGTGCCCACAATGAGCAGTTCTTC. Full variable domain (missing parts from reference TRBV14 and TRBJ2-1): EAGVTQFPSHSVIEKGQTVTLRCDPISGHDNLYWYRRVMGKEIKFLLHFVKESKQDESGMPNNRFLAERTGGTYSTLKVQPAELEDSGVYFCASSQVGGAHNEQFFGPGTRLTVL.

This clonotype was observed a handful of times. The gene calls are TRBV29-1 and TRBJ1-4, with unresolved D. The V end was cut by 7 bases, the J end by 5 bases, with 14 bases between. CDR1 is SQVTM, CDR2 ANQGSEA, per germline. The CDR3 totals 13 residues. Written as DNA, the CDR3 is TGCAGCGGGGTAATAGCCGGGAATGAAAAACTGTTTTTT. It codes for CSGVIAGNEKLFF.

In its sample, this clonotype was seen a few times. The CDR3 region is CSARDSQSETQYF. As DNA, the CDR3 is TGCAGTGCTAGAGATTCCCAATCAGAGACCCAGTACTTC. The J gene is TRBJ2-5, the V gene TRBV20-1; no firm D call. Germline V gene lookup returns CDR1 DFQATT and CDR2 SNEGSKA (reference sequence). The CDR3 is 13 residues long. The V end lost 0 bases, the J end lost 4 bases, and 9 bases lay between the germline ends.

The chain joins TRBV5-1 to TRBJ2-2; TRBD2 matches 8 bases. The CDR3 extends over 15 amino acids. Per the germline V gene, CDR1 is SGHRS and CDR2 is YFSETQ. Trimming at V came to 4 bases and at J to 1 base, leaving 3 bases not matched to a gene. The CDR3 loop reads CASSQGTRNTGELFF. The CDR3 nucleotides read TGCGCCAGCAGCCAAGGGACTAGGAACACCGGGGAGCTGTTTTTT.

This clonotype was seen only a few times. The chain has TRBV7-2 and TRBJ2-3; TRBD2 aligns across 10 bases. In germline, CDR1 is SGHTA, CDR2 FQGNSA. There are 15 residues in the CDR3. The junction had 4 bases not matched to a gene; V was cut back by 5 bases and J by 2 bases. CDR3 bases: TGTGCCAGCAGCCCAGCGGGGGGGATCACAGATACGCAGTATTTT. Translated: CASSPAGGITDTQYF.

In its sample, this clonotype was seen many times. CDR3: CASSGTASNQPQHF. The DNA for the CDR3 is TGTGCCAGCAGTGGGACCGCAAGCAATCAGCCCCAGCATTTT. This chain joins TRBV6-1 and TRBJ1-5, with D unresolved. Germline V gene sequence: CDR1 MNHNS, CDR2 SASEGT. The CDR3 is 14 amino acids. The V gene lost 4 bases and the J gene lost 1 base, with 8 bases spanning the gap.

This clonotype was detected a few times. The CDR3 coding sequence is TGTGCCAGCAGCCAAGTGGAGTCCTTCGGGAGGAGGGGGCCGTTCTTC. Translating it yields CASSQVESFGRRGPFF. The chain is built from TRBV4-2 and TRBJ2-1; either TRBD1 or TRBD2 may fit D (7 bases each). The V gene's germline CDR1 is LGHNA and CDR2 YNFKEQ. This CDR3 has 16 residues. Trimming removed 1 base from V and 15 bases from J, with 25 bases in between.

The rearrangement uses TRBV20-1 and TRBJ2-3, with D tentatively TRBD1 or TRBD2 (5 bases each). This CDR3 region has 15 residues. Between the trimmed V and J ends, which lost 4 bases and 2 bases, there was a span of 16 bases. CDR1 is DFQATT, CDR2 SNEGSKA, per germline (reference sequence). The CDR3 bases are TGCAGTGCTAAAACCGGGGCAGGGCCCACAGATACGCAGTATTTT. Its protein product is CSAKTGAGPTDTQYF.

This clonotype was detected ten times or more. For the CDR3, the DNA is TGTGCCAGCAGCTTAGCAGCAGGATGGGGCCGGGACAATTACTACAATGAGCAGTTCTTC. It yields the protein CASSLAAGWGRDNYYNEQFF. This chain joins TRBV11-1 and TRBJ2-1; possibly TRBD1 for D (6 bases). The CDR3 is 20 residues long. Looked up from germline, CDR1 is SGHAT and CDR2 is FQDESV (reference sequence). With 0 bases removed from V and 3 bases from J, the gap between germline ends came to 24 bases.

J is TRBJ1-3 and V is TRBV7-6, with D uncertain. The CDR3 sequence is 14 residues long. V lost 5 bases, J lost 8 bases, and 16 bases lay in between. The germline gives CDR1 SGHVS, CDR2 FNYEAQ. DNA of the CDR3: TGTGCCAGCAGCCCAGATATCTGGGCGGACACCATATATTTT. Its protein product is CASSPDIWADTIYF. The full variable domain, rest sourced from reference TRBV7-6 and TRBJ1-3, is GAGVSQSPRYKVTKRGQDVALRCDPISGHVSLYWYRQALGQGPEFLTYFNYEAQQDKSGLPNDRFSAERPEGSISTLTIQRTEQRDSAMYRCASSPDIWADTIYFGEGSWLTVV.

Only a few counts were recorded for this clonotype. V gene TRBV12-3 or TRBV12-4 combines with J gene TRBJ1-4, with 11 bases identical to TRBD1. V shed 5 bases, J shed 8 bases, and the junction held 4 bases outside the gene matches. The CDR3 contains 14 residues. The CDR3 DNA reads TGTGCCAGCAGTAGGGACAGGGGGGCGGAAAAACTGTTTTTT. It specifies CASSRDRGAEKLFF.

This clonotype was seen a handful of times. The V and J genes are TRBV20-1 and TRBJ2-1, with D possibly being TRBD2 (6 bases). The germline V and J ends were trimmed by 3 bases and 4 bases, with 10 bases remaining between them. Germline V gene data show CDR1 as DFQATT and CDR2 as SNEGSKA (reference sequence). The CDR3 spans 13 residues. This chain's CDR3 is CSASFAGYNEQFF. The CDR3 DNA is TGCAGTGCTAGTTTCGCGGGGTACAATGAGCAGTTCTTC.

The rearrangement joins TRBV12-3 or TRBV12-4 to TRBJ2-3; D is possibly TRBD2 (5 bases). Trimming left V 6 bases short and J 2 bases short, with 12 bases between. The CDR3 contains 14 residues. Here the CDR3 DNA reads TGTGCCAGCAGGCGGACTGGGTTCACAGATACGCAGTATTTT. This gives the protein CASRRTGFTDTQYF.

This chain connects TRBV6-5 to TRBJ2-3; D is unresolved. The CDR3 sequence is 12 residues long. CDR1 is MNHEY and CDR2 is SVGAGI in the germline V gene. V lost 6 bases, J lost 6 bases, and 10 bases lay in between. The CDR3 loop is CASSPRDDTQYF. Written as DNA, the CDR3 is TGTGCCAGCAGCCCGCGAGACGATACGCAGTATTTT.

This clonotype showed up just a few times. The V and J genes are TRBV5-6 and TRBJ2-5, with D possibly called TRBD1 or TRBD2 (5 bases each). The CDR3 runs to 13 residues. V lost 1 base to trimming and J lost 5 bases, with 9 bases between them. Germline V gene data show CDR1 as SGHDT and CDR2 as YYEEEE. CDR3 region: CASSLLGDETQYF. CDR3 DNA sequence: TGTGCCAGCAGCTTGTTAGGGGACGAGACCCAGTACTTC.

V is TRBV20-1 and J is TRBJ2-1; D ambiguous. V lost 2 bases and J 6 bases, leaving 11 bases between the germline ends. The CDR3 consists of 13 residues. The germline V gene has CDR1 DFQATT and CDR2 SNEGSKA (reference sequence). The CDR3 protein is CSARSLTINEQFF. CDR3 in DNA: TGCAGTGCTAGATCCCTAACAATCAATGAGCAGTTCTTC.

This clonotype has more than one count but fewer than ten. The chain has TRBV6-1 and TRBJ2-5, with D tentatively TRBD2 (6 bases). The V gene's germline CDR1 is MNHNS and CDR2 SASEGT. The CDR3 has 15 residues. Trimming removed 6 bases at V and 1 base at J, with 15 bases between. The CDR3 DNA sequence: TGTGCCAGCAGCTCCTATGGGGGGACCCAAGAGACCCAGTACTTC. Amino acid sequence: CASSSYGGTQETQYF.

The chain combines TRBV7-9 with TRBJ2-1; TRBD2 agrees at 8 bases. The J segment lost 6 bases and the V segment lost 5 bases, leaving 9 bases of the junction unmatched. The germline V gene has CDR1 SEHNR and CDR2 FQNEAQ (reference sequence). CDR3 length equals 15 residues. CDR3 sequence reads: CASSIQRERLNEQFF. CDR3 coding DNA: TGTGCCAGCAGCATTCAGCGGGAGCGGCTCAATGAGCAGTTCTTC.

This clonotype has more than one count but fewer than ten. The chain employs TRBV4-2 and TRBJ1-5; perhaps TRBD1 as D (5 bases). Trimming left V 0 bases short and J 2 bases short, with 11 bases between. This CDR3 comprises 16 residues. Per germline, CDR1 LGHNA and CDR2 YNFKEQ. The chain's CDR3 is CASSQDPQGGNQPQHF. As DNA, the CDR3 is TGTGCCAGCAGCCAAGATCCCCAGGGAGGCAATCAGCCCCAGCATTTT.

This clonotype was seen a few times. The chain has TRBV7-2 and TRBJ2-1; a weak D match, TRBD1 (6 bases). The V end was cut by 6 bases, the J end by 8 bases, with 11 bases between. This CDR3 is 12 amino acids long. Germline V gives CDR1 SGHTA, CDR2 FQGNSA. CDR3 sequence: CASRNRVYEQFF. The CDR3 nucleotides are TGTGCCAGCAGGAACAGGGTGTATGAGCAGTTCTTC.

J is TRBJ2-3 and V is TRBV20-1, with D hard to call. The CDR3 is 13 amino acids. The V end lost 2 bases, the J end lost 3 bases, and 9 bases lay between the germline ends. Germline V gene lookup returns CDR1 DFQATT and CDR2 SNEGSKA (reference sequence). CDR3 in amino acids: CSARPRPTDTQYF. As DNA, the CDR3 is TGCAGTGCTAGACCTAGGCCGACAGATACGCAGTATTTT.